This paragraph reports one T cell receptor beta chain. Authors' data handling: Scientists estimated how many nucleated cells there were by amplifying reference gene primers. Measured with immunoSEQ multiplex PCR; TCRdb has only the in-frame clones, and not every one. V and J calls plus clone size are reproduced from that table; the DNA served to infer D and trimming. The table includes about 260,000 clones, just under 85% detected once. V lost 3 bases and J 3 bases, leaving 8 bases between the germline ends. CDR3 length: 13 amino acids. Germline loops: CDR1 SGHNT, CDR2 YENEEA. The source of the sample is a study of blood T cell repertoires in COVID-19. About the study: The origin of the acute and convalescent COVID-19 samples was the United States, Italy and Spain. From T cells, B-cell-depleted T cells, or PBMCs came the material, which was cDNA or gDNA.

Sequencing was performed on peripheral blood. This sequence was found in a woman of 80 years or more with acute or convalescent COVID-19. The chain carries TRBV11-3 and TRBJ1-1; a possible D gene is TRBD1 (5 bases). The CDR3 DNA follows: TGTGCCAGCAGCTTCGGGGGAGACACTGAAGCTTTCTTT. This translates into CASSFGGDTEAFF.